A single sample is the source of the 13 T cell receptor beta chains below, sequenced in a study of T cells in Graves' hyperthyroidism and ophthalmopathy. Regions amplified from RNA transcripts were the TCR beta CDR3 regions. In the first-round RT-PCR of the TCR CDR3, the HTBI primer set was used. MiXCR, applied by TCRdb to the multiplex PCR reads, yields one record per CDR3 protein. The repertoire has approximately 630,000 distinct CDR3 sequences, around 15% of them found once; the top ten carry about 3.8%. Sequencing was performed on blood. The receptors here all came from a woman under 40 with Graves' hyperthyroidism.

This clonotype occurred many times. The chain carries TRBV30 and TRBJ1-2; D is uncertain. CDR3 length: 11 amino acids. The V gene's germline CDR1 is GTSNPN and CDR2 SVGIG (reference sequence). Deletions cut 4 bases from V and 5 bases from J, with 8 bases between. CDR3 DNA sequence: TGTGCCTGGAATCAACAGTATGGCTACACCTTC. It codes for CAWNQQYGYTF. The whole variable domain, remainder taken from reference TRBV30 and TRBJ1-2, is SQTIHQWPATLVQPVGSPLSLECTVEGTSNPNLYWYRQAAGRGLQLLFYSVGIGQISSEVPQNLSASRPQDRQFILSSKKLLLSDSGFYLCAWNQQYGYTFGSGTRLTVV.

The sample holds many counts of this clonotype. This chain connects TRBV11-2 to TRBJ2-3, with a weak D call TRBD1 (5 bases). The CDR3 loop spans 14 amino acids. CDR1 SGHAT and CDR2 FQNNGV come from the germline V gene. Trimming took off 5 bases at V and 0 bases at J, with 9 bases between the two ends. This CDR3 reads CASSAGFSTDTQYF. The DNA of the CDR3 is TGTGCCAGCAGCGCAGGGTTTAGCACAGATACGCAGTATTTT.

This clonotype was recorded many times. The chain recombines TRBV28 with TRBJ2-5; 7 bases map to TRBD1. Losses at the gene ends were 2 bases for V and 5 bases for J; bases not matched to a gene: 11. The germline CDR1 and CDR2 sequences are MDHEN and SYDVKM. This CDR3 comprises 16 residues. The CDR3 bases are TGTGCCAGCAGTTTAGTCGAGACAGGGCTCAGGGAGACCCAGTACTTC. It specifies CASSLVETGLRETQYF.

The V gene is TRBV6-1, the J gene TRBJ1-6; TRBD1 matches at 11 bases. Trimming at V came to 7 bases and at J to 9 bases, leaving 11 bases not matched to a gene. CDR1 MNHNS and CDR2 SASEGT come from the germline V gene. The CDR3 sequence is 16 residues long. The CDR3 spells CASKETDRGHRSPLHF. CDR3 DNA sequence: TGTGCCAGCAAAGAAACGGACAGGGGGCATCGTTCACCCCTCCACTTT.

In this sample, this clonotype turned up a few times. This chain links TRBV7-9 with TRBJ2-1; 9 positions agree with TRBD2. CDR3 length: 16 amino acids. Germline V gives CDR1 SEHNR, CDR2 FQNEAQ (reference sequence). V was clipped by 3 bases and J by 7 bases; unmatched bases: 10. In nucleotides, the CDR3 is TGTGCCAGCAGCTTCTCTAGCGGGGAGGTAGGGAATGAGCAGTTCTTC. As protein: CASSFSSGEVGNEQFF.

This clonotype has more than one count but fewer than ten. The chain combines TRBV3-1 with TRBJ2-1; 7 bases map to TRBD1. V dropped 5 bases and J dropped 0; count of bases not matched to a gene: 10. The length of the CDR3 is 17 residues. Germline CDR1 is LGHDT and CDR2 is YNNKEL (reference sequence). CDR3 in amino acids: CASSDRARSSSYNEQFF. The CDR3 region has the DNA TGTGCCAGCAGCGACAGGGCCCGGTCAAGCTCCTACAATGAGCAGTTCTTC.

This clonotype was observed at least ten times. This chain links TRBV12-3 or TRBV12-4 with TRBJ1-1; D gene uncertain. This CDR3 is 13 amino acids long. Trimming stripped 9 bases from V and 6 bases from J, with 17 bases between. The CDR3 loop is CASKRAGRPEAFF. DNA of the CDR3: TGTGCCAGTAAGCGGGCTGGTCGCCCTGAAGCTTTCTTT.

The sample holds a few counts of this clonotype. The chain recombines TRBV5-1 with TRBJ1-3; D gene uncertain. Germline V gives CDR1 SGHRS, CDR2 YFSETQ. This CDR3 has 18 residues. V lost 0 bases and J 4 bases, leaving 20 bases between the germline ends. In DNA, the CDR3 is TGCGCCAGCAGCTTGGGACACGAAAGCTCTCTTCGAGGAAACACCATATATTTT. Its protein product is CASSLGHESSLRGNTIYF.

The sample holds a few counts of this clonotype. The rearrangement joins TRBV7-3 to TRBJ1-2; a possible D gene is TRBD1 (5 bases). The ends were cut back, 0 bases at V and 3 bases at J, with 8 bases in the middle. Germline V gene sequence: CDR1 SGHTA, CDR2 FQGTGA. This CDR3 is 14 amino acids long. The chain's CDR3 is CASSLTGDDYGYTF. The CDR3 DNA sequence: TGTGCCAGCAGCTTAACCGGGGACGACTATGGCTACACCTTC.

The chain uses TRBV3-1 and TRBJ1-4, with TRBD1 identical over 7 bases. V lost 5 bases, J lost 3 bases, and 9 bases stayed unmatched. CDR3 length: 16 amino acids. Germline V gives CDR1 LGHDT, CDR2 YNNKEL (reference sequence). This CDR3 is CASSSQGGSANEKLFF. The CDR3 nucleotides are TGTGCCAGCAGCTCGCAGGGGGGATCTGCTAATGAAAAACTGTTTTTT.

This clonotype showed up just a few times. V is TRBV4-1 and J is TRBJ2-7; D not certain. The CDR3 is 16 amino acids. Germline values: CDR1 MGHRA, CDR2 YSYEKL. V was cut by 0 bases and J by 2 bases, with 14 bases left in between. The CDR3 nucleotides read TGCGCCAGCAGCCAAGATGAAGTGCGTCTCACCTACGAGCAGTACTTC. Translation: CASSQDEVRLTYEQYF.

This clonotype was detected a few times. The gene calls are TRBV29-1 and TRBJ2-2; 10 nucleotides agree with TRBD1. With V trimmed by 7 bases and J by 3 bases, 8 bases remained unmatched. Germline CDR1 SQVTM, CDR2 ANQGSEA. The CDR3 contains 15 residues. This CDR3 is CSAETGGRDTGELFF. The CDR3 DNA reads as TGCAGCGCGGAGACAGGGGGCAGGGACACCGGGGAGCTGTTTTTT.

This clonotype showed up many times. The chain uses TRBV2 and TRBJ2-1; no reliable D call. In germline, CDR1 is SNHLY, CDR2 FYNNEI. Trimming took off 9 bases at V and 3 bases at J, with 15 bases between the two ends. The CDR3 is made up of 14 amino acids. CDR3 coding DNA: TGTGCCAGTCATATCCCGACGATCTACAATGAGCAGTTCTTC. Protein sequence: CASHIPTIYNEQFF.